Listed below are T cell receptor beta chains from one sample, sequenced in a study of blood T cell repertoires in COVID-19. Assay used: immunoSEQ multiplex PCR; TCRdb lists only in-frame clones, some missing. The sample carries 200,000 to 300,000 clones, roughly 79% recorded once. The sample taken for sequencing was peripheral blood. These receptors were obtained from a woman of 80 years or more with COVID-19, enrolled during active disease. CDR3s include the opening cysteine and the closing phenylalanine or tryptophan. D genes are given only for firm matches. Where a row states a size, it is once, few, many or the class of an expanded clone; other rows omit it.

14	TRBV5-1	TRBJ1-6	.	few	TGCGCCAGCAGCTCGGGACTGCCCAATTCACCCCTCCACTTT	CASSSGLPNSPLHF
16	TRBV3-1/TRBV3-2	TRBJ1-2	.	.	TGTGCCAGCAGCCAACGTGCGGCGGGATTTAACTATGGCTACACCTTC	CASSQRAAGFNYGYTF
17	TRBV3-1/TRBV3-2	TRBJ1-2	.	.	TGTGCCAGCAGCCCCACAACTCCTTATGAGGAGACCAGCGGCTACACCTTC	CASSPTTPYEETSGYTF
15	TRBV6-5	TRBJ1-6	.	.	TGTGCCAGCAGTTACTCGAAATGGGGAGACTCACCCCTCCACTTT	CASSYSKWGDSPLHF
17	TRBV9	TRBJ1-3	.	.	TGTGCCAGCAGCGTAGGTGGCCTTTTCTGGTCTGGAAACACCATATATTTT	CASSVGGLFWSGNTIYF
16	TRBV5-1	TRBJ2-1	TRBD2	.	TGCGCCAGCAGCTTGGCGGCTAGCGGGAACTACAATGAGCAGTTCTTC	CASSLAASGNYNEQFF
14	TRBV7-8	TRBJ1-1	.	.	TGTGCCAGCAGCTTTCAGGGACTAAACACTGAAGCTTTCTTT	CASSFQGLNTEAFF
15	TRBV19	TRBJ2-1	.	.	TGTGCCAGTAGTTCTAGGTCCGTGGGGCACAATGAGCAGTTCTTC	CASSSRSVGHNEQFF
14	TRBV6-5	TRBJ1-1	TRBD1	.	TGTGCCAGCGTGGGACAGGGGGGTTACACTGAAGCTTTCTTT	CASVGQGGYTEAFF
13	TRBV10-3	TRBJ2-1	.	.	TGTGCCATCAGTGAGTCGGGCATAAATGAGCAGTTCTTC	CAISESGINEQFF
13	TRBV6-6	TRBJ2-5	TRBD2	.	TGTGCCAGCAGTTCGTGGACTAGCGAGACCCAGTACTTC	CASSSWTSETQYF
15	TRBV5-6	TRBJ2-5	.	.	TGTGCCAGCAGCCGATTCGAGGGACTCTTGGGGACCCAGTACTTC	CASSRFEGLLGTQYF
12	TRBV20-1	TRBJ1-4	.	many	TGCAGTGCTAGTCCGGGAGGGGAAAAACTGTTTTTT	CSASPGGEKLFF
20	TRBV24-1	TRBJ2-2	.	once	TGTGCCACCAGTGATTTGCAGTCTGGGACAACCTCTAGACACACCGGGGAGCTGTTTTTT	CATSDLQSGTTSRHTGELFF
13	TRBV7-3	TRBJ2-7	TRBD1	.	TGTGCCAGCAGCGTGACAGGGGAAGACGAGCAGTACTTC	CASSVTGEDEQYF
15	TRBV5-1	TRBJ2-7	TRBD2	.	TGCGCCAGCAGCTTGGTGGCTAGCGGGAGCTACGAGCAGTACTTC	CASSLVASGSYEQYF